A selection of T cell receptor beta chains follows, all from one sample in a study of beta chain features in type 1 diabetes. The protocol was immunoSEQ multiplex PCR, while the TCRdb copy is restricted to in-frame clones and leaves out a portion. The table has roughly 450,000 clones, about an eighth seen once. The sequenced material came from naive CD4+ T cells from blood. Source of these receptors: a woman under 30 in good health. Each CDR3 is given with its conserved first and last residue. Each record gives: CDR3 length, J gene, V gene, CDR3 protein.

CDR3 length: 17; J gene: TRBJ2-1; V gene: TRBV7-8; CDR3 protein: CASSLVRQGGYYNEQFF
CDR3 length: 15; J gene: TRBJ2-5; V gene: TRBV25-1; CDR3 protein: CASIGQGLATGTQYF
CDR3 length: 19; J gene: TRBJ2-6; V gene: TRBV7-9; CDR3 protein: CASSLARGGLSSGANVLTF
CDR3 length: 15; J gene: TRBJ2-3; V gene: TRBV7-2; CDR3 protein: CASSLGGLEGDTQYF
CDR3 length: 14; J gene: TRBJ2-1; V gene: TRBV19; CDR3 protein: CASSRRDRVEGQFF
CDR3 length: 16; J gene: TRBJ2-6; V gene: TRBV6-6; CDR3 protein: CASSSRGSAGANVLTF
CDR3 length: 12; J gene: TRBJ2-7; V gene: TRBV19; CDR3 protein: CASVSGSYEQYF
CDR3 length: 14; J gene: TRBJ2-2; V gene: TRBV4-2; CDR3 protein: CASSQDWAAGELFF
CDR3 length: 17; J gene: TRBJ2-2; V gene: TRBV28; CDR3 protein: CASSYPGLGLRGGELFF
CDR3 length: 17; J gene: TRBJ2-5; V gene: TRBV15; CDR3 protein: CATSKKTSGKAQETQYF
CDR3 length: 13; J gene: TRBJ2-1; V gene: TRBV14; CDR3 protein: CASSRDRINEQFF
CDR3 length: 16; J gene: TRBJ2-3; V gene: TRBV4-1; CDR3 protein: CASSQRGGRSQDTQYF
CDR3 length: 14; J gene: TRBJ2-1; V gene: TRBV6-5; CDR3 protein: CASTGTGGYNEQFF
CDR3 length: 14; J gene: TRBJ1-6; V gene: TRBV27; CDR3 protein: CASSFALLDSPLHF
CDR3 length: 19; J gene: TRBJ2-3; V gene: TRBV5-4; CDR3 protein: CASSLGLLAGGPGTDTQYF
CDR3 length: 15; J gene: TRBJ2-7; V gene: TRBV29-1; CDR3 protein: CSVEYRGAGTYEQYF
CDR3 length: 14; J gene: TRBJ1-1; V gene: TRBV18; CDR3 protein: CASSRQPQNTEAFF
CDR3 length: 14; J gene: TRBJ2-5; V gene: TRBV25-1; CDR3 protein: CASSELASQETQYF
CDR3 length: 15; J gene: TRBJ2-6; V gene: TRBV7-2; CDR3 protein: CASSLRAAGANVLTF
CDR3 length: 16; J gene: TRBJ2-1; V gene: TRBV4-2; CDR3 protein: CASSPPGTSGRDEQFF
CDR3 length: 13; J gene: TRBJ2-1; V gene: TRBV9; CDR3 protein: CASSAKQGATQFF
CDR3 length: 13; J gene: TRBJ2-4; V gene: TRBV29-1; CDR3 protein: CSVGGRAKNIQYF
CDR3 length: 11; J gene: TRBJ2-1; V gene: TRBV20-1; CDR3 protein: CSAPTYNEQFF
CDR3 length: 13; J gene: TRBJ2-3; V gene: TRBV30; CDR3 protein: CAWCLTGVDTQYF
CDR3 length: 15; J gene: TRBJ2-7; V gene: TRBV5-4; CDR3 protein: CASSLIGQGYYEQYF
CDR3 length: 18; J gene: TRBJ2-6; V gene: TRBV7-8; CDR3 protein: CASTHRGQLGSGANVLTF
CDR3 length: 14; J gene: TRBJ2-3; V gene: TRBV27; CDR3 protein: CASSSPLRGDTQYF